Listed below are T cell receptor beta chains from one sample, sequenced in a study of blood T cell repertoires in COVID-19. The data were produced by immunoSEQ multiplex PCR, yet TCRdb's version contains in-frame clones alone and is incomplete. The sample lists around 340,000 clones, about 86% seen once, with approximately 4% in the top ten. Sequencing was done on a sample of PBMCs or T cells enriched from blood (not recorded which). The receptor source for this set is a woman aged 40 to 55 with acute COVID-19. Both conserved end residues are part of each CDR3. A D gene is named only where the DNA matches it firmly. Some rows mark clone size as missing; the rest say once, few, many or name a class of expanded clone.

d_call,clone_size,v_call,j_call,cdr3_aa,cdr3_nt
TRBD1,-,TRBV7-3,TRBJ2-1,CASSLDRGSEQFF,TGTGCCAGCAGCCTAGACAGGGGGTCGGAGCAGTTCTTC
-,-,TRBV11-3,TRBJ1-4,CASSLTRPTNEKLFF,TGTGCCAGCAGCTTAACCAGGCCTACTAATGAAAAACTGTTTTTT
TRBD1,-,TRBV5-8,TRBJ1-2,CASSLGDRGWVGYTF,TGTGCCAGCAGCTTGGGGGACAGGGGATGGGTAGGCTACACCTTC
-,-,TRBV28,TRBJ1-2,CASTSGQRNYGYTF,TGTGCCAGCACATCCGGACAGCGAAACTATGGCTACACCTTC
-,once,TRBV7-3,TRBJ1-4,CASSLTRRGNEKLFF,TGTGCCAGCAGCTTAACCCGCCGGGGTAATGAAAAACTGTTTTTT
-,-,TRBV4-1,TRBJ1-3,CASSQDLGAFSGNTIYF,TGCGCCAGCAGCCAAGATCTTGGGGCCTTCTCTGGAAACACCATATATTTT
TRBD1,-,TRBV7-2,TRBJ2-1,CASSRDRGGYNEQFF,TGTGCCAGCAGCCGTGACAGGGGGGGGTACAATGAGCAGTTCTTC
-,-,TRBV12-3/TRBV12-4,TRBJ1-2,CASSPGIDYGYTF,TGTGCCAGCAGTCCAGGGATAGACTATGGCTACACCTTC
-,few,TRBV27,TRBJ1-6,CASSLRAGINSPLHF,TGTGCCAGCAGTTTACGCGCAGGGATTAATTCACCCCTCCACTTT
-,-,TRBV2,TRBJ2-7,CASSERRGGSYEQYF,TGTGCCAGCAGTGAAAGGCGGGGAGGTTCCTACGAGCAGTACTTC
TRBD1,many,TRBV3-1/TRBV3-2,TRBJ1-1,CASSQDLWQGAGAFF,TGTGCCAGCAGCCAAGATCTTTGGCAGGGGGCAGGAGCTTTCTTT
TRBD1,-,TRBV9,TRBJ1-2,CASSVDQGDAGYTF,TGTGCCAGCAGCGTAGATCAGGGGGATGCTGGCTACACCTTC
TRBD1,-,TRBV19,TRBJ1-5,CASSIDRFGQGVNQPQHF,TGTGCCAGTAGTATAGATCGTTTTGGGCAGGGGGTAAATCAGCCCCAGCATTTT
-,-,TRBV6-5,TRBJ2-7,CASRPPGHSSYEQYF,TGTGCCAGCAGACCGCCGGGACATTCCTCCTACGAGCAGTACTTC
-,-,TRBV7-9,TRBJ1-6,CASNLGGSPLHF,TGTGCCAGCAACCTCGGAGGATCACCCCTCCACTTT
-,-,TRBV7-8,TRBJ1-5,CASSFGQSYQPQHF,TGTGCCAGCAGCTTTGGACAGAGCTATCAGCCCCAGCATTTT
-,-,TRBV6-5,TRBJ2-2,CASSRGLNTGELFF,TGTGCCAGCAGCCGCGGACTGAACACCGGGGAGCTGTTTTTT
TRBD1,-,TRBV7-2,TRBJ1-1,CASSLGHRRGLSTEAFF,TGTGCCAGCAGCTTAGGCCACCGTAGGGGGCTTAGCACTGAAGCTTTCTTT
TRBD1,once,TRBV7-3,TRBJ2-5,CASSPDRGAETQYF,TGTGCCAGCAGCCCAGACAGGGGTGCGGAGACCCAGTACTTC
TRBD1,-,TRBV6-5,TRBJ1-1,CASSLQGWDTEAFF,TGTGCCAGCAGTTTACAGGGGTGGGACACTGAAGCTTTCTTT
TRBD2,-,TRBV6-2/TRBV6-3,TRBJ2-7,CASSRGLAISYEQYF,TGTGCCAGCAGTCGCGGACTAGCGATTTCCTACGAGCAGTACTTC
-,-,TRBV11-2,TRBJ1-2,CASSQIGGRDYGYTF,TGTGCCAGCAGCCAGATTGGGGGGAGGGACTATGGCTACACCTTC
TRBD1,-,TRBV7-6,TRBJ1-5,CASSLQGESNQPQHF,TGTGCCAGCAGCTTACAGGGGGAGAGCAATCAGCCCCAGCATTTT
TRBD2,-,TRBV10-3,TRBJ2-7,CAISESGAGGDEQYF,TGTGCCATCAGTGAGTCAGGAGCGGGAGGCGACGAGCAGTACTTC
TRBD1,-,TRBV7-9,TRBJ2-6,CASSRTWDRGRAGANVLTF,TGTGCCAGCAGCCGGACCTGGGACAGGGGTCGGGCTGGGGCCAACGTCCTGACTTTC
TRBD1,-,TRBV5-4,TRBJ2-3,CASSPGQATDTQYF,TGTGCCAGCAGCCCAGGACAGGCCACAGATACGCAGTATTTT
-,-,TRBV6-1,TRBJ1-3,CASSEVAGIYGNTIYF,TGTGCCAGCAGTGAAGTAGCAGGGATCTATGGAAACACCATATATTTT
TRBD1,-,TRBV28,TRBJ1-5,CASSFLGQEWQPQHF,TGTGCCAGCAGTTTCCTTGGACAGGAATGGCAGCCCCAGCATTTT
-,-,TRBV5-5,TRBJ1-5,CASSLAVGAGLYSNQPQHF,TGTGCCAGCAGCTTGGCCGTAGGGGCCGGCCTTTATAGCAATCAGCCCCAGCATTTT
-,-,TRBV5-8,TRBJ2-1,CASSHRVGVNEQFF,TGTGCCAGCAGCCACAGGGTTGGGGTCAATGAGCAGTTCTTC
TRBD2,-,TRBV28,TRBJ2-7,CASSFFWGTSGRIGEQYF,TGTGCCAGCAGTTTTTTCTGGGGGACTAGCGGGAGAATTGGCGAGCAGTACTTC
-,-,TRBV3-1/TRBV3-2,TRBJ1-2,CASSQVVPGRRLSYGYTF,TGTGCCAGCAGCCAAGTTGTGCCAGGGCGCCGGTTGAGCTATGGCTACACCTTC
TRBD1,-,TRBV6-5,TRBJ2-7,CASRQTGTGGGEQYF,TGTGCCAGCCGTCAGACCGGGACAGGGGGCGGCGAGCAGTACTTC
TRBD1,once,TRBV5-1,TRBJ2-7,CASSTSGTGTYEQYF,TGCGCCAGCAGCACATCCGGGACAGGGACCTACGAGCAGTACTTC
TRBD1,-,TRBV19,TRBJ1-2,CASSWGQASTGDTF,TGTGCCAGTAGCTGGGGACAGGCCTCGACGGGAGACACCTTC
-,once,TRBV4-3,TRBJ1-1,CASSPNPGVGAEAFF,TGCGCCAGCAGCCCAAACCCGGGGGTTGGAGCTGAAGCTTTCTTT
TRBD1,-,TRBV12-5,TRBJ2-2,CASGIDRGLGELFF,TGTGCTAGTGGCATCGACAGGGGGCTTGGGGAGCTGTTTTTT
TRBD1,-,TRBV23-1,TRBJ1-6,CASSPRTGNNSPLHF,TGCGCCAGCAGTCCCCGGACAGGGAATAATTCACCCCTCCACTTT
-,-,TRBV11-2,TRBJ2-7,CASSYEGRGMNEQYF,TGTGCCAGCAGTTACGAGGGTCGGGGGATGAATGAGCAGTACTTC
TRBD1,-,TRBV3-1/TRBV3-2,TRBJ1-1,CASSPTRQGSAEAFF,TGTGCCAGCAGCCCCACTCGACAGGGATCGGCTGAAGCTTTCTTT
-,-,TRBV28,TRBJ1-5,CASSRQVIVGSQPQHF,TGTGCCAGCAGTCGACAGGTCATCGTGGGATCTCAGCCCCAGCATTTT
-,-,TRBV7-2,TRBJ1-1,CASSSSPGGAEAFF,TGTGCCAGCAGCTCCAGCCCGGGGGGGGCTGAAGCTTTCTTT
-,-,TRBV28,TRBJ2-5,CASSDRRTNPQETQYF,TGTGCCAGCAGCGACCGCAGGACAAATCCCCAAGAGACCCAGTACTTC
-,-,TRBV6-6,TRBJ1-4,CASKEGATNEKLFF,TGTGCCAGCAAGGAGGGTGCAACTAATGAAAAACTGTTTTTT